This T cell receptor beta chain was identified in a study of T cells in Graves' hyperthyroidism and ophthalmopathy. In its sample, this clonotype was seen many times. Its cognate antigen is unknown. Individuals with ophthalmopathy presented a Clinical Activity Score of at least 3, a NOSPECS grade of at least 4 and a duration under 3 months. Amplification yielded TCR beta CDR3 regions, with RNA transcripts as the source. TCR CDR3 underwent first-round RT-PCR with the HTBI primer set. Each CDR3 protein gets one entry after TCRdb re-called the multiplex PCR reads with MiXCR. Found here are hundreds of thousands of distinct CDR3 sequences, 14% to 15% of them singletons; the top ten hold approximately 4.3%. The germline V gene encodes CDR1 MDHEN and CDR2 SYDVKM. With 7 bases removed from V and 0 bases from J, the gap between germline ends came to 8 bases. The CDR3 has 13 amino acids. The study's findings and limits: Using 13 V-J features, a model discriminated ophthalmopathy from stable hyperthyroidism. Most thyroid clonotypes expanded above 0.001 were also detected in blood.

The sequencing input was blood. This chain links TRBV28 with TRBJ2-3; no reliable D call. The clonotype was recovered from a woman between 35 and 50 years old with Graves' ophthalmopathy. In DNA form, the CDR3 reads TGTGCCAGCATTCACAGTAGCACAGATACGCAGTATTTT. It specifies CASIHSSTDTQYF.